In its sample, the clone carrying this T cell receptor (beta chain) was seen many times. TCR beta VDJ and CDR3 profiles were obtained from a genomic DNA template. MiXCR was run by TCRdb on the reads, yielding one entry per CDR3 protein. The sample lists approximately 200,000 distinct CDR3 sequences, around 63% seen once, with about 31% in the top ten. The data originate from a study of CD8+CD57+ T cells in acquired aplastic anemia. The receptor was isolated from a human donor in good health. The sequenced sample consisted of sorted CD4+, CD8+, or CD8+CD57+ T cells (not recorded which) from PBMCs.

CDR3 DNA sequence: TGTGCCACCAGCAGAGACAGGCTAAACCACGAGCAGTACTTC. Its translation is CATSRDRLNHEQYF. This chain links TRBV15 with TRBJ2-7; no firm D call. Per the germline V gene, CDR1 is LNHNV and CDR2 is YYDKDF (reference sequence). Trimming took 0 bases from V and 5 from J, leaving 11 bases between them. This CDR3 is 14 amino acids long.